This note documents a single TCR beta chain sequence. The source of the sample is a study of shared clonotypes between healthy human individuals. Using immunoSEQ multiplex PCR, the repertoire was profiled, and TCRdb retains in-frame clones only, with some absent. The sample has 2.3 million or so clones, just over 90% seen once. The length of the CDR3 is 17 residues. Trimming removed 4 bases at V and 1 base at J, with 21 bases between. Germline V gene sequence: CDR1 SGHRS, CDR2 YFSETQ. This sequence originates from a man younger than 35 in good health. Some clones in this sample may be carry-over from other donors' samples. This chain joins TRBV5-1 and TRBJ2-7; D is perhaps TRBD2 (6 bases). Sequenced sample: naive CD4+ T cells from PBMCs. Subset noted: CD45RA+ positively selected. As DNA, the CDR3 is TGCGCCAGCAGCCAAAGACACGCGGGGTACTTGTCCTACGAGCAGTACTTC. Encoded protein: CASSQRHAGYLSYEQYF.